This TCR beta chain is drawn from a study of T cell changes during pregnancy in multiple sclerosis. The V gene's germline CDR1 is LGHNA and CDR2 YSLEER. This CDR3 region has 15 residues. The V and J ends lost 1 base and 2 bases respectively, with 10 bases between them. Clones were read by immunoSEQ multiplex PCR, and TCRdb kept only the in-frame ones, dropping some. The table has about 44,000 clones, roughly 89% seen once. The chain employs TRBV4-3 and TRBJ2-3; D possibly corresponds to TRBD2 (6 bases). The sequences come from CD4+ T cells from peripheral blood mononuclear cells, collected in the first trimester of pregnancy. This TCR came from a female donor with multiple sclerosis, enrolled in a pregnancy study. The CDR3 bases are TGCGCCAGCAGCCAAGTGGGGGGAAACACAGATACGCAGTATTTT. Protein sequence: CASSQVGGNTDTQYF.